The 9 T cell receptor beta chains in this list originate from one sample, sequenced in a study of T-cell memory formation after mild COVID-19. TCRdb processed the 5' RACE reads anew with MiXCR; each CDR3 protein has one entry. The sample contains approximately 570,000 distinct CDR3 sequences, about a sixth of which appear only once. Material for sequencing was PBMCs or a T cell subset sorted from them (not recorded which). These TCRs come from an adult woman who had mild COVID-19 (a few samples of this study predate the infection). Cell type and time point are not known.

The CDR3 DNA is TGTGCCAGCAGAGTGACAGGGGGCAAGGCCGGGGAGCTGTTTTTT. The encoded protein is CASRVTGGKAGELFF. The J gene is TRBJ2-2, the V gene TRBV12-3 or TRBV12-4; 10 bases line up with TRBD1. With V trimmed by 6 bases and J by 6 bases, 7 bases remained unmatched. This CDR3 spans 15 amino acids.

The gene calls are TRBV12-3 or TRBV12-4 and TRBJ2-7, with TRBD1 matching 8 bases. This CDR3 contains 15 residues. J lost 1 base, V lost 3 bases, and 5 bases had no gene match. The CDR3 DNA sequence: TGTGCCAGCAGTTTTGGGCGGGACAGGTCCTACGAGCAGTACTTC. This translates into CASSFGRDRSYEQYF.

The CDR3 region is CASRTDRVGTGELFF. CDR3 coding DNA: TGTGCCAGCAGAACAGACAGGGTGGGGACCGGGGAGCTGTTTTTT. The gene calls are TRBV11-2 and TRBJ2-2; 7 nucleotides line up with TRBD1. This CDR3 comprises 15 residues. Germline loops: CDR1 SGHAT, CDR2 FQNNGV. V lost 6 bases and J lost 5; bases outside the gene matches: 9.

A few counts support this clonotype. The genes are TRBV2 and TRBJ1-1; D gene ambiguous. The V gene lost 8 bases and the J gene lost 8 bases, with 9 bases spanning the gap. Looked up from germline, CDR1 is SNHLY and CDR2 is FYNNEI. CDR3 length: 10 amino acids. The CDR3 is CASEAMEAFF. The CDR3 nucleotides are TGTGCCAGCGAGGCAATGGAAGCTTTCTTT.

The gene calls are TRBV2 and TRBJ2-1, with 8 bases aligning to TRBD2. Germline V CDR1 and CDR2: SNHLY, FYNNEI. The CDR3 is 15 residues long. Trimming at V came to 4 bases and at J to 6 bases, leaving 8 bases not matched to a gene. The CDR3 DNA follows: TGTGCCAGCAGTGTGGAGGCGGGGGGCGGCAATGAGCAGTTCTTC. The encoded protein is CASSVEAGGGNEQFF. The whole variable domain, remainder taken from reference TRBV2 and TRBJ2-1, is EPEVTQTPSHQVTQMGQEVILRCVPISNHLYFYWYRQILGQKVEFLVSFYNNEISEKSEIFDDQFSVERPDGSNFTLKIRSTKLEDSAMYFCASSVEAGGGNEQFFGPGTRLTVL.

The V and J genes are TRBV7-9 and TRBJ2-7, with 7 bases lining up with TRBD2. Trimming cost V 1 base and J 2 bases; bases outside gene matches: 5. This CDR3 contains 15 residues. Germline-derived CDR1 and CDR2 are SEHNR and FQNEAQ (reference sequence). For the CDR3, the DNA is TGTGCCAGCAGCTTAGGGGAGGGGATTACCTACGAGCAGTACTTC. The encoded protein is CASSLGEGITYEQYF.

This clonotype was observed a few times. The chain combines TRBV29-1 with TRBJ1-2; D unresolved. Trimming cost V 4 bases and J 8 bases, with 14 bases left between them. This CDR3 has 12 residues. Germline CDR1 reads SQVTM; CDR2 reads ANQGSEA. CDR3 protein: CSVGVRGGGYTF. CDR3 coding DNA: TGCAGCGTTGGGGTCCGGGGTGGAGGCTACACCTTC.

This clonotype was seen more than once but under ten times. The CDR3 bases are TGTGCCACCAGTGATTCGGCCGACACAGATACGCAGTATTTT. This gives the protein CATSDSADTDTQYF. The genes are TRBV24-1 and TRBJ2-3, with D uncertain. The V gene's germline CDR1 is KGHDR and CDR2 SFDVKD. The CDR3 spans 14 residues. The V and J ends lost 2 bases and 2 bases respectively, with 7 bases between them.

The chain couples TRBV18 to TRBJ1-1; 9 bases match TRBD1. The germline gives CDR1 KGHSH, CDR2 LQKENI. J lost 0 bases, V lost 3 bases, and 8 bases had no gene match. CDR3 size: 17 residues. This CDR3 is CASSPDRGFYMNTEAFF. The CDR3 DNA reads TGTGCCAGCTCACCGGACAGGGGTTTTTATATGAACACTGAAGCTTTCTTT.